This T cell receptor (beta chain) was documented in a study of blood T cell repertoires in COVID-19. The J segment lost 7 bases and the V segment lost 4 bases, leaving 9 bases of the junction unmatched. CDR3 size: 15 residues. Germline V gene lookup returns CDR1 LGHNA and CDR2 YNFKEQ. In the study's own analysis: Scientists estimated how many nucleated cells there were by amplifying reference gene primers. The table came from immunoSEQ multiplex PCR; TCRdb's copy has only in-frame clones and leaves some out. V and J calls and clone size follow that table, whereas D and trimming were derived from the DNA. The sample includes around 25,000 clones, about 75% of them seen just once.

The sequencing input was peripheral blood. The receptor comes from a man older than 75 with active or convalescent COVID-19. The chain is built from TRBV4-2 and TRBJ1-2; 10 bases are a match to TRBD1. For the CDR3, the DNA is TGTGCCAGCAGCCGAGGACAGGGGGAGGAGGCTGGCTACACCTTC. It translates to CASSRGQGEEAGYTF.